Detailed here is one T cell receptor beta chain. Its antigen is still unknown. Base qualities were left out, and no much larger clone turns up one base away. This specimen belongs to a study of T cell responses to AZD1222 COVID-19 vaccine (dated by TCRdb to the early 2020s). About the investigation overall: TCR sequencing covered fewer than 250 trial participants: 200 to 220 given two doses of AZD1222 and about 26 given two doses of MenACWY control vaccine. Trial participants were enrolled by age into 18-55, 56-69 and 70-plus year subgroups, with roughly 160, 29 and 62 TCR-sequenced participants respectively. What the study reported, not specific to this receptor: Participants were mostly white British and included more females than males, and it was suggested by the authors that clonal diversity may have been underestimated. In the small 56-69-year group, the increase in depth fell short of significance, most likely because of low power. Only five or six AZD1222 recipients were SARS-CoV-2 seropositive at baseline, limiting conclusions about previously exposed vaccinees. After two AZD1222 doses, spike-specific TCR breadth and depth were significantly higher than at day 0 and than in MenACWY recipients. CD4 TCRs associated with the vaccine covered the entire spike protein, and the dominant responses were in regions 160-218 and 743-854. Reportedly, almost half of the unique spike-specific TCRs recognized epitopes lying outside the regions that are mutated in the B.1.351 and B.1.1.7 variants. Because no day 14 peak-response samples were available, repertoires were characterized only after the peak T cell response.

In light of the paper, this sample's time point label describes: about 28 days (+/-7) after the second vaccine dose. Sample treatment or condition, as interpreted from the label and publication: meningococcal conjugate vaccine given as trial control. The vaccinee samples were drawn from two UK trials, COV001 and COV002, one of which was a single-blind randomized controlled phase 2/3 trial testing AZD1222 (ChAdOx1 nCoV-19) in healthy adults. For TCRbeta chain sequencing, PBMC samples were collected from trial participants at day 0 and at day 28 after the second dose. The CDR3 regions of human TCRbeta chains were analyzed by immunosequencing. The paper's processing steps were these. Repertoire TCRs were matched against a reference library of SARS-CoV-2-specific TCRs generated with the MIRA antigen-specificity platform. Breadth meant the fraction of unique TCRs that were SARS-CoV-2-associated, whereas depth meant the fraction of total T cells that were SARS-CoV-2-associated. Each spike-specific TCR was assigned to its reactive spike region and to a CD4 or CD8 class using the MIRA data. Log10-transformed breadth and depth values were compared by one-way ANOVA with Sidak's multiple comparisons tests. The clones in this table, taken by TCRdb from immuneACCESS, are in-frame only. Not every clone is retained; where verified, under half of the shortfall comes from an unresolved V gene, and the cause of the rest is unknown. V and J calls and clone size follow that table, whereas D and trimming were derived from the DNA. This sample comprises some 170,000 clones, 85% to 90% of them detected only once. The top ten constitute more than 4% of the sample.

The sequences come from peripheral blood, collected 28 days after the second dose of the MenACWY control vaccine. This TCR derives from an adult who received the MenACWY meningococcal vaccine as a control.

The bases are TGTGCCAGCCCCTATCATGAAGCGGGAGAGTGGAGGGGCTACGAGCAGTACTTC. This codes for CASPYHEAGEWRGYEQYF. The V and J segments used are TRBV28 and TRBJ2-7; TRBD2 matches 8 bases in the middle. Trimming accounts for 8 bases at V and 3 bases at J, while the number of junction bases matched to no gene is 21. From the cysteine through the phenylalanine, the CDR3 covers 18 amino acids. Only the CDR3 region is kept as DNA, spanning 54 bases read in frame from base 1. CDR1 and CDR2 are read off the germline V gene as MDHEN and SYDVKM.